The sequence of this T cell receptor beta chain was determined in a study of CD8 T cells in Susac syndrome. The V gene lost 4 bases and the J gene lost 6 bases, with 17 bases spanning the gap. This CDR3 is 14 amino acids long. The germline V gene encodes CDR1 SGHRS and CDR2 YFSETQ. Sequencing of TCR beta was undertaken in CD8+ and CD4+ T cells derived from blood. TEMRA cells were FACS-enriched, with CD8+ and CD4+ T cells isolated negatively. The authors reverse transcribed about 0.5 to 1 ug RNA with random hexamers. An immunoSEQ multiplex PCR amplified TCR beta CDR3 over 54 Vbeta and 13 Jbeta. Each CDR3 protein gets one entry after TCRdb re-called the immunoSEQ multiplex PCR reads with MiXCR. This table has around 150,000 distinct CDR3 sequences, 85% to 95% appearing once.

This TCR was sampled from a human donor with multiple sclerosis. This rearrangement joins TRBV5-1 to TRBJ2-7, with no clear D. What was sequenced was CD4+ T cells from PBMCs. CDR3 nucleotides: TGCGCCAGCAGCAACACCGGGCTTTGGGGCGAGCAGTACTTC. This sequence encodes CASSNTGLWGEQYF.